The TCR beta chain described here comes from a study of blood T cell repertoires in COVID-19. About the research overall: Material from acute and convalescent COVID-19 was sourced from the United States, Italy and Spain. Sample material is recorded as cDNA or gDNA derived from T cells, B-cell-depleted T cells, or PBMCs.

While infection was still active, Seattle patients were enrolled and then followed longitudinally. Authors' data handling: Reference gene primer amplification gave estimated nucleated cell counts. TCRdb keeps only in-frame clones here, not all; method: immunoSEQ multiplex PCR. The V and J calls and clone size are taken from that table; D and trimming were inferred from the DNA. The table includes 200,000 or so clones, approximately 80% detected once. The sequence was collected from a woman of 80 years or more with COVID-19, enrolled during active disease. Material for sequencing was peripheral blood.

The chain's CDR3 is CASSADRSTDTQYF. For the CDR3, the DNA is TGTGCCAGCAGTGCGGACAGGAGCACAGATACGCAGTATTTT. The chain is built from TRBV2 and TRBJ2-3; 7 bases are a match to TRBD1. Germline V gene lookup returns CDR1 SNHLY and CDR2 FYNNEI. With V trimmed by 4 bases and J by 0 bases, 1 base remained unmatched. CDR3 length: 14 amino acids.